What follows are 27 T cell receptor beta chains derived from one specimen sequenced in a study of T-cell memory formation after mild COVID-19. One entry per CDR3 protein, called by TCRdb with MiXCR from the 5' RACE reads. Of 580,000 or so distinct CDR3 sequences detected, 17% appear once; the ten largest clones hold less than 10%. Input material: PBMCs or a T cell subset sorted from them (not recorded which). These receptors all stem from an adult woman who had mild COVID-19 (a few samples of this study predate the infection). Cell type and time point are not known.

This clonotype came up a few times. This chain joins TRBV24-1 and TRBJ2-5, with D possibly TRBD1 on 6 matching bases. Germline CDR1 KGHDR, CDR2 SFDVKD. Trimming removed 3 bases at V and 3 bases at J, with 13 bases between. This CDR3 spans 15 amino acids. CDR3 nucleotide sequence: TGTGCCACCAGTGATACGAGACAGGTCGAAGAGACCCAGTACTTC. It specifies CATSDTRQVEETQYF.

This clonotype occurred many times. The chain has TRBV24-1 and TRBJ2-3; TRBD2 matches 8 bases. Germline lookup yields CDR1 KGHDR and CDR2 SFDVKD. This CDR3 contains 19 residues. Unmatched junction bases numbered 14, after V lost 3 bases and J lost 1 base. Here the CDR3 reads CATSDPTYALGLGTDTQYF. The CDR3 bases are TGTGCCACCAGTGATCCGACATATGCTTTGGGACTAGGCACAGATACGCAGTATTTT.

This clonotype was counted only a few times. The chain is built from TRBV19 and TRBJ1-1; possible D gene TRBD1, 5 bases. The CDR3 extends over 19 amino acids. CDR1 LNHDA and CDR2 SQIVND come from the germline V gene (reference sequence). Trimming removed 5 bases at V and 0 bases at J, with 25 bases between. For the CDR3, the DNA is TGTGCCAGTAGTCGCGGGGTCTTCGCAGGGAACTCTATGAACACTGAAGCTTTCTTT. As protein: CASSRGVFAGNSMNTEAFF.

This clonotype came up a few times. DNA for the CDR3: TGTGCCAGCAGGGTAGCGGGACACACAGATACGCAGTATTTT. This gives the protein CASRVAGHTDTQYF. The V gene is TRBV2, the J gene TRBJ2-3; 8 bases are a match to TRBD2. The CDR3 totals 14 residues. V was clipped by 6 bases and J by 2 bases; unmatched bases: 4. From germline, CDR1 is SNHLY and CDR2 FYNNEI.

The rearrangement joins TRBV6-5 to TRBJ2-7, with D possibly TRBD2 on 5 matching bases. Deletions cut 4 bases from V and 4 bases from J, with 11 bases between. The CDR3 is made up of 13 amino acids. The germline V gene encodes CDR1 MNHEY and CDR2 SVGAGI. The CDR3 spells CASSFGNGYEQYF. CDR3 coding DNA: TGTGCCAGCAGTTTCGGGAACGGGTACGAGCAGTACTTC.

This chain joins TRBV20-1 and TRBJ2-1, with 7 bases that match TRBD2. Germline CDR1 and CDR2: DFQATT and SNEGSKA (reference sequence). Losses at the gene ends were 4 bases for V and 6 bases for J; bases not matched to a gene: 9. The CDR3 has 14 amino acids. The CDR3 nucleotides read TGCAGTGCTAAGGGACCGGGGAGGGGCAATGAGCAGTTCTTC. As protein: CSAKGPGRGNEQFF.

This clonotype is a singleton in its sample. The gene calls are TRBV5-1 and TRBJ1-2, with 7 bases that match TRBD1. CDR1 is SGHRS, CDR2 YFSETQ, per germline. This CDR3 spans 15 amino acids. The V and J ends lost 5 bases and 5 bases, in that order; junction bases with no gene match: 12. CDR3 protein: CASSHTTSQGYGYTF. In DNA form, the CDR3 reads TGCGCCAGCAGTCACACAACCTCACAGGGGTATGGCTACACCTTC.

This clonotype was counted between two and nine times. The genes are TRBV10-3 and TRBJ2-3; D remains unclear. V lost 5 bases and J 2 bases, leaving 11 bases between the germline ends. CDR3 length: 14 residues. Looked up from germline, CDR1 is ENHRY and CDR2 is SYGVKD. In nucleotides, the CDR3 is TGTGCCATCAGTCAGACATCGCTCACAGATACGCAGTATTTT. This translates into CAISQTSLTDTQYF.

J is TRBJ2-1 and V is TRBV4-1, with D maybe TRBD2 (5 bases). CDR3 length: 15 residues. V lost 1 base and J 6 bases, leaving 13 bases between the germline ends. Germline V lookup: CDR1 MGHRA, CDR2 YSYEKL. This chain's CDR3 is CASSQADGRGNEQFF. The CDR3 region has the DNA TGCGCCAGCAGCCAAGCCGACGGTCGGGGCAATGAGCAGTTCTTC.

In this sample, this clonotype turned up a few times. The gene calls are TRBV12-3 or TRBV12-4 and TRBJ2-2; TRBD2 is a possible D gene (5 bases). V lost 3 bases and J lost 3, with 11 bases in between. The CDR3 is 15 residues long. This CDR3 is CASSFVRRDTGELFF. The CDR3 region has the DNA TGTGCCAGCAGTTTTGTTCGGCGGGACACCGGGGAGCTGTTTTTT.

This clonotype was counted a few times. CDR3 protein: CASSYGATQSHYGYTF. CDR3 DNA: TGTGCCAGCAGTTACGGGGCCACGCAGTCCCACTATGGCTACACCTTC. The chain combines TRBV6-6 with TRBJ1-2; tentatively, D is TRBD1 (5 bases). This CDR3 is built from 16 residues. Germline V gene data show CDR1 as MNHNY and CDR2 as SVGAGI (reference sequence). Between the trimmed V and J ends, which lost 2 bases and 3 bases, there was a span of 16 bases.

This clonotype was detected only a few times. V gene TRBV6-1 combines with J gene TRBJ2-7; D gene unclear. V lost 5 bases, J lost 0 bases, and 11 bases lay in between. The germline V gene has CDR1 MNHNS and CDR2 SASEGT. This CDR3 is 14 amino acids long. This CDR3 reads CASSKQSSSYEQYF. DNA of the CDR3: TGTGCCAGCAGTAAACAATCGAGCTCCTACGAGCAGTACTTC.

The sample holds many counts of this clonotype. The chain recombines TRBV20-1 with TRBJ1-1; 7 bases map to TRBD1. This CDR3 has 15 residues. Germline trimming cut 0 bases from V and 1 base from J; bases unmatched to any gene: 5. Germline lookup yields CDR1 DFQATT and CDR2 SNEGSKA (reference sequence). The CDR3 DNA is TGCAGTGCTAGAGACCGACAGGGTTGGAACACTGAAGCTTTCTTT. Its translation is CSARDRQGWNTEAFF.

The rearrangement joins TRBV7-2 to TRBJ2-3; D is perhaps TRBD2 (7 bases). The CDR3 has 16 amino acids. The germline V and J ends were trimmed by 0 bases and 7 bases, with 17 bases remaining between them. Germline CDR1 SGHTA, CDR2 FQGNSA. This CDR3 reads CASSLAMAGAQNTQYF. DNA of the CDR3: TGTGCCAGCAGCTTAGCGATGGCGGGGGCCCAGAATACGCAGTATTTT.

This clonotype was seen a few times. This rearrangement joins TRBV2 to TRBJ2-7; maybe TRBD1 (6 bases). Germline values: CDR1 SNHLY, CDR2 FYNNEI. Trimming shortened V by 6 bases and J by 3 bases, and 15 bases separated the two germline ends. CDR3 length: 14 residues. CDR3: CASSWTTGYYEQYF. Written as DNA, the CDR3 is TGTGCCAGCAGCTGGACCACAGGGTACTACGAGCAGTACTTC.

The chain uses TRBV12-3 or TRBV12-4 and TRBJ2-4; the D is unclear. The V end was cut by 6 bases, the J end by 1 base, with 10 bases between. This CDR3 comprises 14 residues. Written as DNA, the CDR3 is TGTGCCAGCAGCCTACACGGGGCCAAAAACATTCAGTACTTC. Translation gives CASSLHGAKNIQYF.

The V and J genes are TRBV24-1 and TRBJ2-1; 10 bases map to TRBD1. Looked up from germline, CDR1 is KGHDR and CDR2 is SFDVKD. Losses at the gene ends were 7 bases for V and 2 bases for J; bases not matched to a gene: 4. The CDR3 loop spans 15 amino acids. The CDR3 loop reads CATRSGTGAYNEQFF. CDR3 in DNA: TGTGCCACCAGATCCGGGACAGGGGCCTACAATGAGCAGTTCTTC.

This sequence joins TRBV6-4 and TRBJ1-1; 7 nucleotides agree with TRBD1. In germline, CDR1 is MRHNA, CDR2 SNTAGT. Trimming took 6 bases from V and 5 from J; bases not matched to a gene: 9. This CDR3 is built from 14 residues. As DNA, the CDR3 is TGTGCCAGCAGCGCCGTTCCAGGGGGAACTGAAGCTTTCTTT. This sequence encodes CASSAVPGGTEAFF.

The CDR3 loop is CSAKDPRANTEAFF. CDR3 nucleotides: TGCAGTGCTAAGGACCCCAGAGCGAACACTGAAGCTTTCTTT. The chain employs TRBV20-1 and TRBJ1-1, with D hard to call. The CDR3 runs 14 residues. Looked up from germline, CDR1 is DFQATT and CDR2 is SNEGSKA (reference sequence). Trimming took off 4 bases at V and 1 base at J, with 13 bases between the two ends.

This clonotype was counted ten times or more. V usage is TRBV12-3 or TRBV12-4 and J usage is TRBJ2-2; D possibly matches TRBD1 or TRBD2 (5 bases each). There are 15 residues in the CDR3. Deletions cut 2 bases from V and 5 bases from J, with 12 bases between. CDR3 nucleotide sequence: TGTGCCAGCAGTTTATGGGGGAGTGGAACCGGGGAGCTGTTTTTT. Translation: CASSLWGSGTGELFF.

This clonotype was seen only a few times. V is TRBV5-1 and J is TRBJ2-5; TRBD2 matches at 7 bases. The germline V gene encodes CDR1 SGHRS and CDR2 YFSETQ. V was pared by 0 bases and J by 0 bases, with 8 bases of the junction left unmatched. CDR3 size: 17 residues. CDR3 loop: CASSLADTSAYQETQYF. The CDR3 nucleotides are TGCGCCAGCAGCTTGGCTGACACTAGCGCGTACCAAGAGACCCAGTACTTC. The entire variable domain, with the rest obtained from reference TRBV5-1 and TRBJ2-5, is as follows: KAGVTQTPRYLIKTRGQQVTLSCSPISGHRSVSWYQQTPGQGLQFLFEYFSETQRNKGNFPGRFSGRQFSNSRSEMNVSTLELGDSALYLCASSLADTSAYQETQYFGPGTRLLVL.

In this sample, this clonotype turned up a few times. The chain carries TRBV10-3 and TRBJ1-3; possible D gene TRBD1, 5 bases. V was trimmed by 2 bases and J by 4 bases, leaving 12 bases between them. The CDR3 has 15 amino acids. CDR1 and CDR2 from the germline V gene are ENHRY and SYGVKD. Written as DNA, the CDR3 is TGTGCCATCAGTGAGGCCAGGGAAGGAGGAAACACCATATATTTT. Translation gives CAISEAREGGNTIYF.

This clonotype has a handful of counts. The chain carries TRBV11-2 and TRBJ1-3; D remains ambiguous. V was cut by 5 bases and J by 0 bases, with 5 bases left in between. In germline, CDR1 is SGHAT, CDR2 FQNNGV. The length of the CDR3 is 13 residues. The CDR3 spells CASSPISGNTIYF. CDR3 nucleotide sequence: TGTGCCAGCAGCCCGATCTCTGGAAACACCATATATTTT.

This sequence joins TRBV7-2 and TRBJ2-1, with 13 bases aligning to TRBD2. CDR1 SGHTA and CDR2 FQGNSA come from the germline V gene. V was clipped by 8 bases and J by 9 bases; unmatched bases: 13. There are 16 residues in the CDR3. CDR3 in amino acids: CASRPNSGTSGVEQFF. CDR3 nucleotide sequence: TGTGCCAGCCGTCCTAATTCTGGGACTAGCGGGGTTGAGCAGTTCTTC.

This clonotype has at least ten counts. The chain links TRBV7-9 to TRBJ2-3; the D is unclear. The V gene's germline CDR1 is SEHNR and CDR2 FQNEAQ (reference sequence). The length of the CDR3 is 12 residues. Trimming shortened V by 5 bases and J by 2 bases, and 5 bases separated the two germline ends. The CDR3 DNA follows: TGTGCCAGCAGCCTTCACACAGATACGCAGTATTTT. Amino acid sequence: CASSLHTDTQYF.

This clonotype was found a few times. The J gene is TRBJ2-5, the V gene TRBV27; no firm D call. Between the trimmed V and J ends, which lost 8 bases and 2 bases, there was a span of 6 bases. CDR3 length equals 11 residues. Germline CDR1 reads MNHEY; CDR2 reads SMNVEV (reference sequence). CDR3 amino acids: CASGKQETQYF. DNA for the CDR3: TGTGCCAGCGGAAAACAAGAGACCCAGTACTTC.

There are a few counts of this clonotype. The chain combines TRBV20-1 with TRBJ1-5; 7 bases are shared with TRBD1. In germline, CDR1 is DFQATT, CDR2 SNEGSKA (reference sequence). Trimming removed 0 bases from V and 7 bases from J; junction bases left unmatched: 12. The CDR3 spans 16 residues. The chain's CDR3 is CSARDSGPGGRQPQHF. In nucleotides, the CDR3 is TGCAGTGCTAGAGACTCCGGACCAGGGGGTAGACAGCCCCAGCATTTT.